This T cell receptor beta chain was recorded in a study of blood T cell repertoires in COVID-19 (dated by TCRdb to 2020 to 2021). Turning to the overall study: Samples covering the acute and convalescent phases of COVID-19 were provided by collaborators in the United States, Italy and Spain. Nearly every sample came with metadata listing a de-identified subject ID, COVID-19 status, age in years and sex. Deeply sampled blood TCRbeta repertoires from subjects exposed to, actively infected with, or recovered from COVID-19 were included in the dataset. The samples were drawn from the first 160 participants of the ongoing ImmuneRACE study and from over 950 subjects provided by 6 global collaborators. The repertoires were released in a freely available public database meant as a resource for research on the immune response to SARS-CoV-2. The material from the prospective study consisted of cDNA or gDNA derived from T cells, B-cell-depleted T cells, or PBMCs. Where HLA class I and class II types were available, the types were taken from metadata supplied by the sample provider, not from assay-based typing. Results the study describes overall, beyond this receptor: How much clinical and demographic metadata was included differed by source and by participant, and the metadata was provided uncurated.

In the prospective study, participants were 18 to 89 years old, resided in about two dozen geographic areas of the United States, and were enrolled through a virtual design. Cohort assignment in the prospective study relied on participant-reported clinical history from a screening survey and a study questionnaire. Mobile phlebotomists in the prospective study collected whole blood, serum and a nasopharyngeal or oropharyngeal swab from every participant. Over a roughly 2-month period, participants in the prospective study had the option of providing additional blood draws and questionnaires. Before DNA extraction, prospective study blood samples were shipped either frozen or at room temperature. Remarks on this clone: It lacks a known antigen. No much larger clone is present one base from it, and per-base qualities are unavailable.

TCRbeta CDR3 regions were amplified from genomic DNA by means of the immunoSEQ Assay, a bias-controlled multiplex PCR. The original methods were these. The number of nucleated cells in each sample was estimated by amplification of reference gene primers within the assay. To quantify the absolute abundance of each unique TCRbeta CDR3 rearrangement, sequence reads were collapsed and filtered. Productive Simpson clonality was computed per sample as the square root of Simpson's diversity index over productive rearrangements. TCRdb retrieved this table from immuneACCESS and kept in-frame rearrangements only. Not all clones are present; in checked studies, unresolved V genes account for under half, and no reason is known for the remainder. The DNA was the basis for D and trimming; V, J and clone size are from that table. Within this sample are about 200,000 clones, with roughly 82% of them counted one time only. Under 6.5% of the sample is held by the ten biggest clonotypes.

In the germline V gene (reference sequence), CDR1 corresponds to GTSNPN and CDR2 to SVGIG. The junction shows trimming of 6 bases on V and 6 bases on J, plus 19 bases between the germline ends. CDR3 length: 14 amino acids, cysteine to phenylalanine. Solely the CDR3 DNA is kept, with 42 bases framed from the first base. Recombination connected TRBV30 to TRBJ2-3; TRBD1 is a possible D gene, resting on 6 matching bases. The sequence was collected from an older woman with acute COVID-19. The sequencing input was PBMCs or T cells enriched from blood (not recorded which). The CDR3 region has the sequence CACTVGQTRDTQYF. The DNA sequence follows: TGTGCCTGTACCGTAGGACAGACCCGCGATACGCAGTATTTT. The variable domain in full, with residues beyond the CDR3 obtained from the reference TRBV30 and TRBJ2-3 genes, is SQTIHQWPATLVQPVGSPLSLECTVEGTSNPNLYWYRQAAGRGLQLLFYSVGIGQISSEVPQNLSASRPQDRQFILSSKKLLLSDSGFYLCACTVGQTRDTQYFGPGTRLTVL.